The clone carrying this TCR beta chain was observed a few times. As yet, its antigen is unknown. Replicate sorted-subset PCRs were loaded with around 220 ng DNA, approximately 31,000 T cell genomes. Sequenced by immunoSEQ multiplex PCR; TCRdb stores in-frame clones only, minus some. The sample holds approximately 1,000,000 clones, 77% seen once. This record belongs to a study of shared clonotypes between healthy human individuals. Study-wide findings and caveats: Compared with memory subsets, naive subsets generally had larger estimated richness. Limited genetic and exposure-history diversity came from having few donors.

The CDR3 sequence is 15 residues long. V lost 1 base to trimming and J lost 1 base, with 10 bases between them. From germline, CDR1 is SNHLY and CDR2 FYNNEI. Both subsets, CD45RA+ naive and CD45RA-negative memory, were split from the CD4+ cells. This TCR came from a young man in good health. Some clones in this sample may be carry-over from other donors' samples. J is TRBJ1-2 and V is TRBV2, with D perhaps TRBD1 (5 bases). Source material: memory CD4+ T cells from PBMCs. The subset is: CD45RA-negative fraction. The CDR3 sequence: CASSEEGLLNYGYTF. CDR3 coding DNA: TGTGCCAGCAGTGAAGAGGGACTTCTTAACTATGGCTACACCTTC.